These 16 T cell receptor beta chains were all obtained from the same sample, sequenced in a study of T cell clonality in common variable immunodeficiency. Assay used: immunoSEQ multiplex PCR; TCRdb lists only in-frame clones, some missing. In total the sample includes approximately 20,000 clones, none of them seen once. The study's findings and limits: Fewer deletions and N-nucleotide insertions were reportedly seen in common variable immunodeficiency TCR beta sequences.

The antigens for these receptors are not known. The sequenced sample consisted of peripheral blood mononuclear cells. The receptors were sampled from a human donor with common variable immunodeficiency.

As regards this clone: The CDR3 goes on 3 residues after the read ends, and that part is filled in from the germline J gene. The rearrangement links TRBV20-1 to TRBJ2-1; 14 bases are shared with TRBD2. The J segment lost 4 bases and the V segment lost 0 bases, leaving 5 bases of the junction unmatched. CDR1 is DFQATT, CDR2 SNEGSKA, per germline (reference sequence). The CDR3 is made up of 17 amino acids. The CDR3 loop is CSARDLRLAGGYNEQFF. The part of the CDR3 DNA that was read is TGCAGTGCTAGAGATCTCCGACTAGCGGGAGGGTACAATGAG.

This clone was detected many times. The CDR3 reads CSAREGGQKETQYF. The CDR3 bases that were read are TGCAGTGCTAGAGAGGGGGGGCAGAAAGAGACC. The chain couples TRBV20-1 to TRBJ2-5, with a tentative D call TRBD2 (7 bases). The read falls 3 residues short of the CDR3 end, and the missing part is taken from the germline J gene. Germline V gene data show CDR1 as DFQATT and CDR2 as SNEGSKA (reference sequence). This CDR3 region has 14 residues. V shed 0 bases and J shed 3 bases, with 11 bases lying between them.

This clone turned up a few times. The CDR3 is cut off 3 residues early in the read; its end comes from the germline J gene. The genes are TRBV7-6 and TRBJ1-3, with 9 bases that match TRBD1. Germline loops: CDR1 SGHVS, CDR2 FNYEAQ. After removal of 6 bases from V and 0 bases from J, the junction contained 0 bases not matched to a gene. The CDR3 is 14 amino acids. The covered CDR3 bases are TGTGCCAGCAGGGACAGGGGCTCTGGAAACACC. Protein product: CASRDRGSGNT. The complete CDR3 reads CASRDRGSGNTIYF.

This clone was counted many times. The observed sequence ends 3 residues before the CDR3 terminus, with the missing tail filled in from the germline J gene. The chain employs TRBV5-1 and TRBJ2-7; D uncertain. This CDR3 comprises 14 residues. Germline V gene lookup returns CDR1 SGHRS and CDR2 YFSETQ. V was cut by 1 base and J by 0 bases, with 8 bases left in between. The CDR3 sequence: CASSLYLDSYEQYF. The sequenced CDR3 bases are TGCGCCAGCAGCTTGTATCTAGACTCCTACGAG.

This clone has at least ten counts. The part of the CDR3 DNA that was read is TGTGCCAGCAGCCCCCGGGGGAGAGACTACGAG. This codes for CASSPRGRDYE. The full CDR3 protein reads CASSPRGRDYEQYF. The chain is built from TRBV3-1 (or the pseudogene TRBV3-2) and TRBJ2-7; TRBD2 might be the D (6 bases). Sequencing ends 3 residues short of the CDR3 end; the germline J gene provides the rest. Between the trimmed V and J ends, which lost 4 bases and 3 bases, there was a span of 13 bases. The germline V gene has CDR1 LGHDT and CDR2 YNNKEL (reference sequence). The CDR3 spans 14 residues.

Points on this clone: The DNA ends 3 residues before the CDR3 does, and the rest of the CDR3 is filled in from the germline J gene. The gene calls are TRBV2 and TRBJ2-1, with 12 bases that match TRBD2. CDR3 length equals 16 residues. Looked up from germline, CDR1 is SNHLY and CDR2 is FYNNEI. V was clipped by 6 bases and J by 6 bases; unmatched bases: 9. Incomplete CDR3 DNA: TGTGCCAGCAGGCCCCCCGGACTAGCGGGGTTCAATGAG. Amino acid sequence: CASRPPGLAGFNE. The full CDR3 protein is CASRPPGLAGFNEQFF.

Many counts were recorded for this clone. CDR3 loop: CASSQKGQLEELFF. CDR3 DNA, as far as it was read: TGTGCCAGCTCACAAAAGGGACAGCTTGAGGAG. The rearrangement joins TRBV18 to TRBJ2-2; TRBD1 matches 7 bases. Coverage ceases 3 residues before the CDR3 finishes, and the germline J gene fills in the end. The CDR3 runs to 14 residues. V dropped 4 bases and J dropped 10; count of bases not matched to a gene: 9. Germline V CDR1 and CDR2: KGHSH, LQKENI.

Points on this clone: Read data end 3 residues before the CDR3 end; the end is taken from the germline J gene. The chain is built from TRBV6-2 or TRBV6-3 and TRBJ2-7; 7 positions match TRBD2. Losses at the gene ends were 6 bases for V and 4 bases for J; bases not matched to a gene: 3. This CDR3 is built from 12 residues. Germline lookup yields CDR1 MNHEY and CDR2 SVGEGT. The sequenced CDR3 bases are TGTGCCAGCAGCAGGCGGGAGTACGAG. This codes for CASSRREYE. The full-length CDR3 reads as CASSRREYEQYF.

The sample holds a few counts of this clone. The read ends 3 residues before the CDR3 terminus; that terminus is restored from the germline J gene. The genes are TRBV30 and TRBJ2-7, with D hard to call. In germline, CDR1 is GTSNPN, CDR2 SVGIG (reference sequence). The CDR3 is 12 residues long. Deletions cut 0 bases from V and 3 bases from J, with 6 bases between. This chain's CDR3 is CAWSVKNYEQYF. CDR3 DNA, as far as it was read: TGTGCCTGGAGTGTCAAAAACTACGAG.

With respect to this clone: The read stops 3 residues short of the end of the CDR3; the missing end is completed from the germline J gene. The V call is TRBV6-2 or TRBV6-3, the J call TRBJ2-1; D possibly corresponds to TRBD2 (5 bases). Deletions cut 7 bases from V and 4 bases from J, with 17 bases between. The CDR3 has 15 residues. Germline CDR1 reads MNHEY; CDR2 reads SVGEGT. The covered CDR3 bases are TGTGCCAGCAACCACGGGGATAGTCCTTACAATGAG. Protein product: CASNHGDSPYNE. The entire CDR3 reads CASNHGDSPYNEQFF.

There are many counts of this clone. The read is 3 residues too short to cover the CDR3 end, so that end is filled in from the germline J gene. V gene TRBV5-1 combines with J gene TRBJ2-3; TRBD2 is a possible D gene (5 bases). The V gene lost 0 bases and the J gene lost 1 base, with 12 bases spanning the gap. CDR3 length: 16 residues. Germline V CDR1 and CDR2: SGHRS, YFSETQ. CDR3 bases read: TGCGCCAGCAGCTTGGATGCGGGCCGAGGCACAGATACG. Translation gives CASSLDAGRGTDT. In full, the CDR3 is CASSLDAGRGTDTQYF.

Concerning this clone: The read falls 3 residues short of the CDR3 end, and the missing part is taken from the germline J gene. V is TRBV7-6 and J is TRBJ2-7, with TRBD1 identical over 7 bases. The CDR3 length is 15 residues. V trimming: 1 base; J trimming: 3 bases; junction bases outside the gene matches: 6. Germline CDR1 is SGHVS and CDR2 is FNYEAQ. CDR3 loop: CASSLETGVGYEQYF. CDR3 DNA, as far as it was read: TGTGCCAGCAGCTTAGAAACAGGGGTCGGCTACGAG.

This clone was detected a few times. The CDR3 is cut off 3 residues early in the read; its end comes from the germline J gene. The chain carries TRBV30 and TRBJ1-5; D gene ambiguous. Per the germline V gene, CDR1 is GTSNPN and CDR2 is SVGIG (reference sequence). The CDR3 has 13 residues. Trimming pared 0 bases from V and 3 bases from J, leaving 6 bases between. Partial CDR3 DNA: TGTGCCTGGAGTGTAAGCCTCAATCAGCCC. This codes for CAWSVSLNQP. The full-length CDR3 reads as CAWSVSLNQPQHF. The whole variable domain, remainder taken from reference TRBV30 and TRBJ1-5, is SQTIHQWPATLVQPVGSPLSLECTVEGTSNPNLYWYRQAAGRGLQLLFYSVGIGQISSEVPQNLSASRPQDRQFILSSKKLLLSDSGFYLCAWSVSLNQPQHFGDGTRLSIL.

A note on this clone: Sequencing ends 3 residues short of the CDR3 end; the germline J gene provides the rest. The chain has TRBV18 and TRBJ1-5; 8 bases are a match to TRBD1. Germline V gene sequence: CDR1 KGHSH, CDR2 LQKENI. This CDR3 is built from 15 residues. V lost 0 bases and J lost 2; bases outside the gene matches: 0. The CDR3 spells CASSPPTGGNQPQHF. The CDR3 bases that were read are TGTGCCAGCTCACCACCGACAGGGGGCAATCAGCCC. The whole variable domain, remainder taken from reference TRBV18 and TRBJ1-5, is NAGVMQNPRHLVRRRGQEARLRCSPMKGHSHVYWYRQLPEEGLKFMVYLQKENIIDESGMPKERFSAEFPKEGPSILRIQQVVRGDSAAYFCASSPPTGGNQPQHFGDGTRLSIL.

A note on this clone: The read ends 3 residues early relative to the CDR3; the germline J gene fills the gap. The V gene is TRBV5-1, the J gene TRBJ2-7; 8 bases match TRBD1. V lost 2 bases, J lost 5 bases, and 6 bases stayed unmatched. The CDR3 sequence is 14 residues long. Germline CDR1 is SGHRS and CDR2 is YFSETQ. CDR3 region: CASSLQGDEDEQYF. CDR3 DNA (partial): TGCGCCAGCAGCTTACAGGGGGATGAGGACGAG.

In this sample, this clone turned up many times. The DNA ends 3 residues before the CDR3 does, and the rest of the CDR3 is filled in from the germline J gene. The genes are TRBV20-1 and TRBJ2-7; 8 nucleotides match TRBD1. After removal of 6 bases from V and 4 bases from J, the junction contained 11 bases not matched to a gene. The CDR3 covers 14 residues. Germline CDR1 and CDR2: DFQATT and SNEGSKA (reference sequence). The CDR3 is CSAIRQGISYEQYF. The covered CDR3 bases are TGCAGTGCGATACGACAGGGGATTAGTTACGAG.